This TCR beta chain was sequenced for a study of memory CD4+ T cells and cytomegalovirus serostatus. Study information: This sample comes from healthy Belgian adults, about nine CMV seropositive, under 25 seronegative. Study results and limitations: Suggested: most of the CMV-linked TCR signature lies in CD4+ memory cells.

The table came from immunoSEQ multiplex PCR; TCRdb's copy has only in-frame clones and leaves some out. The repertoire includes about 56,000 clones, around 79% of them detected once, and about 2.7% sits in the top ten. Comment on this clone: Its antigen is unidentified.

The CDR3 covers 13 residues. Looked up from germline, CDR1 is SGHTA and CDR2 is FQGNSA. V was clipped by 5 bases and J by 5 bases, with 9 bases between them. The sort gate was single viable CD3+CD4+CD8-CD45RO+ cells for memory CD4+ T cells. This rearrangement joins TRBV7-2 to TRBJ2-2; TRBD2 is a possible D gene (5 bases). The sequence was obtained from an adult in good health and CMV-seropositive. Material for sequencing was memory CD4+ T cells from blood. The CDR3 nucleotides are TGTGCCAGCAGCGAACTAGAAACCGGGGAGCTGTTTTTT. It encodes CASSELETGELFF. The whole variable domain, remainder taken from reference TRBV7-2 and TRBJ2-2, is GAGVSQSPSNKVTEKGKDVELRCDPISGHTALYWYRQSLGQGLEFLIYFQGNSAPDKSGLPSDRFSAERTGGSVSTLTIQRTQQEDSAVYLCASSELETGELFFGEGSRLTVL.